The rows below give T cell receptor beta chains drawn from one sample of a study of blood T cell repertoires in COVID-19. The table came from immunoSEQ multiplex PCR; TCRdb's copy has only in-frame clones and leaves some out. The sample lists 250,000 to 350,000 clones; roughly 87% were seen once. Source material: peripheral blood. The receptors stem from a man younger than 35 with active or convalescent COVID-19. CDR3s include the opening cysteine and the closing phenylalanine or tryptophan. The D gene is left open where the match is weak. Clone size is given for some rows only: seen once, a few or many times, or a class if the clone is expanded.

TGTGCCAGCAGTTTGGGAGGTCGACAGGGGAACACTGAAGCTTTCTTT CASSLGGRQGNTEAFF TRBV27 TRBD1 16 TRBJ1-1 once
TGTGCCAGCAGTTTATCGAACGGACACGGGGGCTACACCTTC CASSLSNGHGGYTF TRBV27 NA 14 TRBJ1-2 NA
TGTGCCACCAGTGACCCGGGACAGGGGGCGGCCGAGCAGTACTTC CATSDPGQGAAEQYF TRBV24-1 TRBD1 15 TRBJ2-7 NA
TGTGCCAGCAGTTTCCCAGACAGGGTTAAGCAGTACTTC CASSFPDRVKQYF TRBV27 TRBD1 13 TRBJ2-7 once
TGTGCCAGTAGGCCGGGACAGGGGTTCTATGGCTACACCTTC CASRPGQGFYGYTF TRBV19 TRBD1 14 TRBJ1-2 NA
TGTGCCAGCAGCTCCGCAGAATTCTCCTACAATGAGCAGTTCTTC CASSSAEFSYNEQFF TRBV11-2 NA 15 TRBJ2-1 NA
TGCGCCAGCAGGGTACAGCTGACGAACACCGGGGAGCTGTTTTTT CASRVQLTNTGELFF TRBV5-1 NA 15 TRBJ2-2 once
TGTGCCAGTGCCGACAGGGGCAATCAGCCCCAGCATTTT CASADRGNQPQHF TRBV19 TRBD1 13 TRBJ1-5 once
TGTGCCAGCAGCTCCGACAGGGGTAACTCACCCCTCCACTTT CASSSDRGNSPLHF TRBV3-1/TRBV3-2 TRBD1 14 TRBJ1-6 NA
TGTGCCACCAGCAGAAATGTAGGAGCGGGAGTGACAGATACGCAGTATTTT CATSRNVGAGVTDTQYF TRBV15 TRBD2 17 TRBJ2-3 NA
TGTGCCAGCAGCAAGCAACAGGGCCCAGGGGAAGCTTTCTTT CASSKQQGPGEAFF TRBV21-1 NA 14 TRBJ1-1 NA
TGTGCCACCAGCAGAGGAGAGAATCAGTACTTC CATSRGENQYF TRBV15 NA 11 TRBJ2-7 NA
TGTGCCAGCAGTTGGACATCACACTCCTCCTACGAGCAGTACTTC CASSWTSHSSYEQYF TRBV5-4 NA 15 TRBJ2-7 NA
TGTGCCAGCAGCTTATTCGGACAGTTTAACTATGGCTACACCTTC CASSLFGQFNYGYTF TRBV7-2 NA 15 TRBJ1-2 NA
TGCGCCAGCAGCTTGGCGGATCTCGGGAGTTCAGACAATGAGCAGTTCTTC CASSLADLGSSDNEQFF TRBV5-1 NA 17 TRBJ2-1 NA
TGTGCCAGCAGCCAAGATGGCCTCGCGGGACTAACAAATGAGCAGTTCTTC CASSQDGLAGLTNEQFF TRBV3-1/TRBV3-2 TRBD2 17 TRBJ2-1 NA
TGTGCCAGCTCACCTGCGGGGGCAGGGAAGTATCAGCCCCAGCATTTT CASSPAGAGKYQPQHF TRBV18 NA 16 TRBJ1-5 NA
TGCGCCAGCAGCACCGTGGACAGGGAGGACGGCTACACCTTC CASSTVDREDGYTF TRBV5-1 TRBD1 14 TRBJ1-2 NA
TGTGCCAGCTCATCCGGAGATACGCAGTATTTT CASSSGDTQYF TRBV2 NA 11 TRBJ2-3 NA
TGTGCCAGCAGTACGACAAAATCCTACGAGCAGTACTTC CASSTTKSYEQYF TRBV6-4 NA 13 TRBJ2-7 NA
TGCGCCAGCAGTCACTCTAGCGAGGGCCGGAATGAGCAGTTCTTC CASSHSSEGRNEQFF TRBV10-1 NA 15 TRBJ2-1 once
TGTGCCAGCAGCTCTCCCCCAGGGGGCAGTGGCTACACCTTC CASSSPPGGSGYTF TRBV7-2 TRBD1 14 TRBJ1-2 few
TGTGCCAGCAGCCCAGGCCGCGGGTATAGCAATCAGCCCCAGCATTTT CASSPGRGYSNQPQHF TRBV5-8 NA 16 TRBJ1-5 NA
TGTGCCACCAGTGACCCAGGACAGGGTGGAAGAGATACGCAGTATTTT CATSDPGQGGRDTQYF TRBV24-1 TRBD1 16 TRBJ2-3 NA
TGTGCCAGCAGTTTAGGGGGGTACGGGGAGCTGTTTTTT CASSLGGYGELFF TRBV28 NA 13 TRBJ2-2 NA
TGTGCCAGCAGCGCCCGACAGGGATTCCATGGCTACACCTTC CASSARQGFHGYTF TRBV7-2 TRBD1 14 TRBJ1-2 NA
TGTGCCAGCAGCGTCCCAGGGAGGATTGAGACCCAGTACTTC CASSVPGRIETQYF TRBV7-2 NA 14 TRBJ2-5 NA
TGTGCCAGCAGTGATAGAAACTATGGCTACACCTTC CASSDRNYGYTF TRBV6-1 NA 12 TRBJ1-2 few
TGTGCCAGCAGCCCACCTCCAGGGATGGTCACTGAAGCTTTCTTT CASSPPPGMVTEAFF TRBV28 NA 15 TRBJ1-1 NA
TGTGCCAGCAGCTCACCCACGACAGGGTCGTGGCAGCATTTT CASSSPTTGSWQHF TRBV7-2 TRBD1 14 TRBJ1-5 NA
TGTGCCAGCAGCGGTCGGGGATCTACCGGGGAGCTGTTTTTT CASSGRGSTGELFF TRBV3-1/TRBV3-2 NA 14 TRBJ2-2 few
TGTGCCAGCCGAGGCAGAAGTGTAGAGACCCAGTACTTC CASRGRSVETQYF TRBV6-5 NA 13 TRBJ2-5 NA
TGCGCCAGCAGCCAGGGCCCGAACACTGAAGCTTTCTTT CASSQGPNTEAFF TRBV4-1 NA 13 TRBJ1-1 NA
TGTGCCAGCAGTTCAAACAGGGGCAATGAGCAGTTCTTC CASSSNRGNEQFF TRBV6-5 TRBD1 13 TRBJ2-1 NA
TGTGCCAGCAGCTTAGGGGGGACTAGCGGGAGGATTAGGACCCAGTACTTC CASSLGGTSGRIRTQYF TRBV11-2 TRBD2 17 TRBJ2-5 NA
TGTGCCAGCAGTTTATTGACTAGCGGGAGGGAGACCCAGTACTTC CASSLLTSGRETQYF TRBV27 TRBD2 15 TRBJ2-5 NA
TGTGCCAGCAGTCTTGACAGGACGGGTACGCAGTATTTT CASSLDRTGTQYF TRBV12-3/TRBV12-4 NA 13 TRBJ2-3 NA
TGTGCCAGTAGTGGGGGACAGGGGGTTGAGCAGTTCTTC CASSGGQGVEQFF TRBV19 TRBD1 13 TRBJ2-1 NA
TGCGCCAGCAGCCAAGATGGGGCCAGGGCGAACATTCAGTACTTC CASSQDGARANIQYF TRBV4-3 NA 15 TRBJ2-4 NA
TGTGCCAGCAGTTACTCAGAGGAAACAACTAATGAAAAACTGTTTTTT CASSYSEETTNEKLFF TRBV6-6 NA 16 TRBJ1-4 NA
TGTGCCAGCAGCGGGAGGGAACTAGCCAAAAACATTCAGTACTTC CASSGRELAKNIQYF TRBV11-2 TRBD2 15 TRBJ2-4 NA
TGCGCCAGCAGCTTGCAGGGGACAGAAAAACTGTTTTTT CASSLQGTEKLFF TRBV5-1 NA 13 TRBJ1-4 NA
TGTGCCAGCAGTTTATTGACAAATGAGCAGTTCTTC CASSLLTNEQFF TRBV28 NA 12 TRBJ2-1 NA